This TCR beta chain was captured in a study of T cell responses to AZD1222 COVID-19 vaccine. Second-dose intervals near 4 or 12 weeks were combined. General study findings and limits: Spike-specific TCR breadth and depth both grew after two AZD1222 doses. AZD1222 recipients seropositive at baseline numbered only six or seven. Per reports, nearly half of all spike-specific TCRs target regions that are unmutated in variants.

Using immunoSEQ multiplex PCR, the repertoire was profiled, and TCRdb retains in-frame clones only, with some absent. The repertoire holds tens of thousands of clones, over 75% seen once, with around 3.5% in the top ten. V lost 1 base to trimming and J lost 0 bases, with 4 bases between them. This CDR3 region has 15 residues. In germline, CDR1 is SGHTA, CDR2 FQGNSA. On this clone: Its antigen is not identified.

The TCR sequence derives from an adult who received the AZD1222 COVID-19 vaccine. This specimen was peripheral blood, taken 28 days after the second AZD1222 dose. The rearrangement links TRBV7-2 to TRBJ1-6; the D is unclear. The CDR3 spells CASSLDSSYNSPLHF. The CDR3 nucleotides are TGTGCCAGCAGCTTAGACAGCTCCTATAATTCACCCCTCCACTTT. The full variable domain, rest sourced from reference TRBV7-2 and TRBJ1-6, is GAGVSQSPSNKVTEKGKDVELRCDPISGHTALYWYRQSLGQGLEFLIYFQGNSAPDKSGLPSDRFSAERTGGSVSTLTIQRTQQEDSAVYLCASSLDSSYNSPLHFGNGTRLTVT.